The T cell receptor (beta chain) described here comes from a study of blood T cell repertoires in COVID-19 (dated by TCRdb to 2020 to 2021). For the study in its entirety: The collaborator samples originated in the United States, Italy and Spain and spanned the acute and convalescent phases of COVID-19. The material from the prospective study consisted of cDNA or gDNA derived from T cells, B-cell-depleted T cells, or PBMCs. The dataset comprised deeply sampled blood TCRbeta repertoires from subjects exposed to, actively infected with, or recovered from COVID-19. A freely available public database, intended as a resource for researchers studying the immune response to SARS-CoV-2, is where the repertoires were released. The samples were drawn from the first 160 participants of the ongoing ImmuneRACE study and from 1,254 subjects provided by 6 global collaborators. A de-identified subject ID, COVID-19 status, age in years and sex were almost always included in the sample metadata. Where available, HLA class I and class II types were taken from metadata supplied by the sample provider and were not determined by assay-based typing. Broad study findings and their caveats: Clinical and demographic metadata were provided uncurated, with the amount varying by source and participant.

The sample holds one count of this clone. What antigen it recognizes has not been identified. No base quality values were provided; no much bigger clone lies one nucleotide off. The immunoSEQ Assay, a bias-controlled multiplex PCR, was used to amplify TCRbeta CDR3 regions from genomic DNA. From the authors' description of their analysis: The number of nucleated cells in each sample was estimated by amplification of reference gene primers within the assay. Sequence reads were collapsed and filtered to measure the absolute abundance of every unique TCRbeta CDR3 rearrangement. For each sample, productive Simpson clonality was calculated as the square root of Simpson's diversity index across productive rearrangements. TCRdb provides this immuneACCESS table in a form limited to in-frame rearrangements. Some clones are lacking; in checked studies, under half of them reflect an unresolved V gene, and why the rest are absent is not known. V and J calls plus clone size are reproduced from that table; the DNA served to infer D and trimming. This sample comprises roughly 250,000 clones, approximately 90% of them detected only once. The ten largest clones represent 2% to 2.5% of the sample.

Trimmed from V: 4 bases; trimmed from J: 3 bases; junction bases lacking a gene match: 3. For CDR1 and CDR2, the germline V gene lists SGHTA and FQGNSA. Counted from cysteine to phenylalanine, this CDR3 has 14 amino acids. Just CDR3 DNA is preserved here, 42 bases in frame from base 1. Enrolling through a virtual design, the prospective study's participants ranged in age from roughly 18 to 90 years and lived across approximately 25 United States geographic areas. In the prospective study, cohorts were assigned on the basis of participant-reported clinical history obtained from a screening survey and a study questionnaire. Each participant in the prospective study had whole blood, serum and a nasopharyngeal or oropharyngeal swab collected by mobile phlebotomists. Participants in the prospective study had the option to provide additional blood draws and questionnaires over a roughly two-month period. Blood samples from the prospective study were shipped frozen or at room temperature prior to DNA extraction.

The sample comprised PBMCs or T cells enriched from blood (not recorded which). Recombination connected TRBV7-2 to TRBJ1-5; 7 central nucleotides agree with TRBD1. This sequence was found in a woman aged 40 to 55 with acute COVID-19. The DNA is TGTGCCAGCAGCTCGGGACAGTACAATCAGCCCCAGCATTTT. Its amino acids are CASSSGQYNQPQHF.